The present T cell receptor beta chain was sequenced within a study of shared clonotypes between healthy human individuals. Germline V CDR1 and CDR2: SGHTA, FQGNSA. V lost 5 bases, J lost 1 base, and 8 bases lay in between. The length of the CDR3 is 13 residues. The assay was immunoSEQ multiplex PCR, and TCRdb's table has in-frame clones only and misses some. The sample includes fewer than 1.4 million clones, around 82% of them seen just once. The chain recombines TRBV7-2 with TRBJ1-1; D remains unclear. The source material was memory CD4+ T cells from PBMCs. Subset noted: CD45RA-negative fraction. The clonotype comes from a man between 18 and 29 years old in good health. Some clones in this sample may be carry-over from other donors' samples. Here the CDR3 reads CASSGGPNTEAFF. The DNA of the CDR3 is TGTGCCAGCAGCGGAGGACCGAACACTGAAGCTTTCTTT.